The 4 T cell receptor beta chains below come from one sample, sequenced in a study of coeliac disease. Measured with immunoSEQ multiplex PCR; TCRdb has only the in-frame clones, and not every one. The table has approximately 8,500 clones, around three fifths seen once. The source material was intraepithelial lymphocytes from the gut. These receptors were taken from a woman aged 60-75 years with celiac disease.

This chain uses TRBV18 with TRBJ1-5, with D perhaps TRBD1 (5 bases). The germline gives CDR1 KGHSH, CDR2 LQKENI. Between the trimmed V and J ends, which lost 3 bases and 7 bases, there was a span of 16 bases. This CDR3 has 15 amino acids. CDR3 in amino acids: CASSPTRGRYQPQHF. The CDR3 DNA reads as TGTGCCAGCTCACCTACCCGGGGGAGGTACCAGCCCCAGCATTTT.

This chain's CDR3 is CASSFTGSGTDTQYF. In DNA form, the CDR3 reads TGTGCCAGCAGCTTTACAGGGTCGGGCACAGATACGCAGTATTTT. The V gene is TRBV7-3, the J gene TRBJ2-3; the D gene is possibly TRBD1 (6 bases). This CDR3 contains 15 residues. Germline loops: CDR1 SGHTA, CDR2 FQGTGA. V was clipped by 3 bases and J by 1 base, with 11 bases between them.

The chain uses TRBV6-6 and TRBJ2-2; D is possibly TRBD1 (5 bases). The CDR3 length is 12 residues. Germline values: CDR1 MNHNY, CDR2 SVGAGI (reference sequence). V dropped 2 bases and J dropped 8 bases, with 6 bases sitting between them. The CDR3 here is CASSYQGGELFF. The CDR3 nucleotides are TGTGCCAGCAGTTACCAGGGAGGGGAGCTGTTTTTT.

The chain is built from TRBV2 and TRBJ2-5; 13 bases agree with TRBD2. In germline, CDR1 is SNHLY, CDR2 FYNNEI. V dropped 4 bases and J dropped 5; count of bases not matched to a gene: 4. CDR3 length: 15 residues. This CDR3 is CASSGGLAGLETQYF. The DNA for the CDR3 is TGTGCCAGCAGTGGGGGACTAGCGGGGCTTGAGACCCAGTACTTC. Together with reference TRBV2 and TRBJ2-5, the CDR3 gives the full variable domain: EPEVTQTPSHQVTQMGQEVILRCVPISNHLYFYWYRQILGQKVEFLVSFYNNEISEKSEIFDDQFSVERPDGSNFTLKIRSTKLEDSAMYFCASSGGLAGLETQYFGPGTRLLVL.